One T cell receptor (beta chain) is described in this entry. Antigen unknown. Generated by immunoSEQ multiplex PCR, the TCRdb table keeps only in-frame clones and is missing some. The sample has more than 85,000 clones, under 95% seen once; the top ten hold 0.55% to 0.85%. This sample is part of a study of siplizumab effects on memory and regulatory T cells. Study-wide results and caveats: Siplizumab significantly brought down the alloreactive sequences that trace back to unstimulated CD4+ memory cells. Naive T cells apparently outstripped memory cells in diversity and seemed major alloresponse contributors.

The TCR originated in a human donor in good health. Specimen: Tregs sorted from blood.

CDR3 DNA: TGCGCCAGCAGCCCCGGGACAGTCTTTAATGAAAAACTGTTTTTT. As protein: CASSPGTVFNEKLFF. This sequence joins TRBV5-1 and TRBJ1-4, with TRBD1 matching over 7 bases. The CDR3 sequence is 15 residues long. V was pared by 4 bases and J by 4 bases, with 7 bases of the junction left unmatched. Germline lookup yields CDR1 SGHRS and CDR2 YFSETQ.